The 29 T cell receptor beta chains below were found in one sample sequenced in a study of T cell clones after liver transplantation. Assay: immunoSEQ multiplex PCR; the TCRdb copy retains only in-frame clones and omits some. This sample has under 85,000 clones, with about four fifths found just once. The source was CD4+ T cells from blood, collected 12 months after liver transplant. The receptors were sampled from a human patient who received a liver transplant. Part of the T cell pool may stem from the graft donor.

CDR3 coding DNA: TGTGCCAGCAGCTTCAGGGGACATGGCTACACCTTC. Translation gives CASSFRGHGYTF. This chain joins TRBV7-6 and TRBJ1-2, with TRBD1 as a possible D gene (6 bases). Trimming stripped 3 bases from V and 6 bases from J, with 8 bases between. The germline gives CDR1 SGHVS, CDR2 FNYEAQ. There are 12 residues in the CDR3.

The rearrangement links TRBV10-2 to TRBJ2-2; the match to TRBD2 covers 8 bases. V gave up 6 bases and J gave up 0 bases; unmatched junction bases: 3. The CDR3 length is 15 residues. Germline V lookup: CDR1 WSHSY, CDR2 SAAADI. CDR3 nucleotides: TGCGCCAGCAGCACTAGCGGAGCGAACACCGGGGAGCTGTTTTTT. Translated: CASSTSGANTGELFF.

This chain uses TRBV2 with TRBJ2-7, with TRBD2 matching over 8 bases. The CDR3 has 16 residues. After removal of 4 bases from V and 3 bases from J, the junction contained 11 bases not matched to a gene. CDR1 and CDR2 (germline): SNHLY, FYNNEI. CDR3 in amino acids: CASSGPGAGVFYEQYF. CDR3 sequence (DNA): TGTGCCAGCAGTGGACCGGGAGCGGGAGTATTCTACGAGCAGTACTTC.

The CDR3 DNA is TGCGCCAGCAGCCCCCGACAGGGTGTTGGCTATGGCTACACCTTC. This sequence encodes CASSPRQGVGYGYTF. The chain combines TRBV5-1 with TRBJ1-2; 7 nucleotides align to TRBD1. Losses at the gene ends were 4 bases for V and 4 bases for J; bases not matched to a gene: 10. Germline lookup yields CDR1 SGHRS and CDR2 YFSETQ. CDR3 length: 15 residues.

CDR3 protein: CASSQGLSAGAYEQYF. The CDR3 DNA follows: TGCGCCAGCAGCCAGGGGTTATCAGCGGGAGCCTACGAGCAGTACTTC. This chain connects TRBV4-3 to TRBJ2-7; 8 bases are a match to TRBD2. The germline V gene encodes CDR1 LGHNA and CDR2 YSLEER. The CDR3 loop spans 16 amino acids. The V segment lost 3 bases and the J segment 2 bases; nucleotides outside the gene matches: 9.

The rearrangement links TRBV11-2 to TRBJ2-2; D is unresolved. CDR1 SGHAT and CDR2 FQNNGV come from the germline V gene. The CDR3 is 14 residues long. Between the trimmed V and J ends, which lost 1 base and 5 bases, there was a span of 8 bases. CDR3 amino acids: CASSLVQSTGELFF. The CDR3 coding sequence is TGTGCCAGCAGCTTAGTCCAGTCTACCGGGGAGCTGTTTTTT.

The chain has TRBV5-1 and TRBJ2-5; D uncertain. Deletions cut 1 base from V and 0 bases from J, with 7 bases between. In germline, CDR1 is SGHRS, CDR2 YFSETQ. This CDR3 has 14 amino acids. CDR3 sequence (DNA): TGCGCCAGCAGCTTGTTTGCTAACCAAGAGACCCAGTACTTC. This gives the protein CASSLFANQETQYF.

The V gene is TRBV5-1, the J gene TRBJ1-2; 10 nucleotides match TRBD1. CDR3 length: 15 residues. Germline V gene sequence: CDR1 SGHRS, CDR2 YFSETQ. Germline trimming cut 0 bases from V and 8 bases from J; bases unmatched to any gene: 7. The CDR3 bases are TGCGCCAGCAGCTTGGAAGACAGGGGGCGGCGAGGCTACACCTTC. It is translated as CASSLEDRGRRGYTF.

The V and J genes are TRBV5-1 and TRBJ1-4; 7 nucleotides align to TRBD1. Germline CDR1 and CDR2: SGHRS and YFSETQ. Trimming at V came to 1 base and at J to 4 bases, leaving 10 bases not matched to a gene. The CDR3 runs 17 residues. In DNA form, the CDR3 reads TGCGCCAGCAGCTTGCGGTCCGGACAGGACCTTAATGAAAAACTGTTTTTT. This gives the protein CASSLRSGQDLNEKLFF.

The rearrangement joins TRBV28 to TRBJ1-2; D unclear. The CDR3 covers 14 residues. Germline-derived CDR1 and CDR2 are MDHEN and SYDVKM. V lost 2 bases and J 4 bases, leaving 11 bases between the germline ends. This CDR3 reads CASSLGEAAYGYTF. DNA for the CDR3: TGTGCCAGCAGTTTAGGGGAGGCAGCCTATGGCTACACCTTC.

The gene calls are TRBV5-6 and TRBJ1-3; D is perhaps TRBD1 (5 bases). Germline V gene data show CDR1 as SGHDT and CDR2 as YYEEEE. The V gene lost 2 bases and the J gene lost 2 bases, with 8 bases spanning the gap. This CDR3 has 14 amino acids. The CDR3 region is CASSFGTAGNTIYF. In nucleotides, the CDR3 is TGTGCCAGCAGCTTTGGGACTGCTGGAAACACCATATATTTT.

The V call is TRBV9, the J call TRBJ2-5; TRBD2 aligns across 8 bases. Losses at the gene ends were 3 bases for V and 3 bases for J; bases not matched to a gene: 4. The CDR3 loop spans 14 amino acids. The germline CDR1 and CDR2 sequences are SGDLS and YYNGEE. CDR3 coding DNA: TGTGCCAGCAGCGAAGTAGCGGGAAAAGAGACCCAGTACTTC. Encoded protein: CASSEVAGKETQYF.

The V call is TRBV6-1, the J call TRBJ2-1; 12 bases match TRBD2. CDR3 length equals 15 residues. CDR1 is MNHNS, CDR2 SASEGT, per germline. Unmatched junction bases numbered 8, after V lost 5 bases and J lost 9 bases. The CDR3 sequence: CASSQTQTSGSEQFF. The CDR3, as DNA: TGTGCCAGCAGTCAAACTCAGACTAGCGGGAGTGAGCAGTTCTTC.

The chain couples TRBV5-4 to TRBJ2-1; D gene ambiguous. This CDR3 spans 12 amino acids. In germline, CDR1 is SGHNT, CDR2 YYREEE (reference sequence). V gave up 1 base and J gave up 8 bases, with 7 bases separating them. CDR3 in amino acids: CASSLLGHEQFF. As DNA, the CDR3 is TGTGCCAGCAGCTTGTTGGGCCATGAGCAGTTCTTC.

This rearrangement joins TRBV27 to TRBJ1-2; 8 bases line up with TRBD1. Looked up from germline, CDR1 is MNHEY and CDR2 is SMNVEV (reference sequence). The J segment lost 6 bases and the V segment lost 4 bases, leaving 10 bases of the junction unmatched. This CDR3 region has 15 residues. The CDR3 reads CASSSTGAGQDGYTF. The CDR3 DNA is TGTGCCAGCAGTTCGACAGGGGCCGGTCAAGATGGCTACACCTTC.

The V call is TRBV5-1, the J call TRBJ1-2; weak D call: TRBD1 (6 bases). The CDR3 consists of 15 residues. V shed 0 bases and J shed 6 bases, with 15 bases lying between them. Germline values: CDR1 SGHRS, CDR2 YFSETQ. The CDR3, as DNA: TGCGCCAGCAGCTTGGCCAACCAGGGGTTCAATGGCTACACCTTC. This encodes CASSLANQGFNGYTF.

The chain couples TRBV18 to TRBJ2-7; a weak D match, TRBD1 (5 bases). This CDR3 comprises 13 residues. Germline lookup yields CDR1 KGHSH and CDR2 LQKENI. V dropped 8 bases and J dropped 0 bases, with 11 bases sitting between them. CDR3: CASQQVTSYEQYF. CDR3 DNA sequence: TGTGCCAGCCAACAGGTTACCTCCTACGAGCAGTACTTC.

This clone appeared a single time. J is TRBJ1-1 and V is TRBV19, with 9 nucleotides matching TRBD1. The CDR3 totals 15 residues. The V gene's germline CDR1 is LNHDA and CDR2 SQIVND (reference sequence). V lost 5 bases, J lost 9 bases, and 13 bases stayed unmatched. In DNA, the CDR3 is TGTGCCAGTAGTCCGAGACAGGGGGTAAAGGAACAAGCTTTCTTT. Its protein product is CASSPRQGVKEQAFF.

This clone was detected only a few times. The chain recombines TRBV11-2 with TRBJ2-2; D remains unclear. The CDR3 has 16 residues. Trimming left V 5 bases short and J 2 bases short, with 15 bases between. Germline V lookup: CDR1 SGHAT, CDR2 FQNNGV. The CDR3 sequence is CASSPIAGPNTGELFF. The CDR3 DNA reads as TGTGCCAGCAGCCCCATCGCCGGACCCAACACCGGGGAGCTGTTTTTT.

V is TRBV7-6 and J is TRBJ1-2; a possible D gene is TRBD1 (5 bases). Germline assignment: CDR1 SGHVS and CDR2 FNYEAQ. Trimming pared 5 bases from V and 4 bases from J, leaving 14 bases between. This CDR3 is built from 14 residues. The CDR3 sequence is CASSPISGSYGYTF. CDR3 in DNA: TGTGCCAGCAGCCCGATCTCAGGGAGCTATGGCTACACCTTC.

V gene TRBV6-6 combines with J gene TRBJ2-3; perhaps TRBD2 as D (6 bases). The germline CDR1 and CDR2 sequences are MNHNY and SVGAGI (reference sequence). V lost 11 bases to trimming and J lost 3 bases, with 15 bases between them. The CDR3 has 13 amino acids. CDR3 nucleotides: TGTGCCTTGGGGGAGGTTGCGACAGATACGCAGTATTTT. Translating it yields CALGEVATDTQYF.

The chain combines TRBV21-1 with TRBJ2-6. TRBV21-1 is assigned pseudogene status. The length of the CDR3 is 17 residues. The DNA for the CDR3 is TGTGCCAGCGAGCACAAAACTCCTTACGCTGGGGCCAACGTCCTGACTTTC. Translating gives CASEHKTPYAGANVLTF.

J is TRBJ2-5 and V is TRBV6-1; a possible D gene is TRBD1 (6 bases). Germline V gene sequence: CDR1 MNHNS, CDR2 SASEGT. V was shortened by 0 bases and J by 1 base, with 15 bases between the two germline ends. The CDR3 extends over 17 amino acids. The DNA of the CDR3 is TGTGCCAGCAGTGAAGCACTCCTTAGGGGGTCCCAAGAGACCCAGTACTTC. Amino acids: CASSEALLRGSQETQYF.

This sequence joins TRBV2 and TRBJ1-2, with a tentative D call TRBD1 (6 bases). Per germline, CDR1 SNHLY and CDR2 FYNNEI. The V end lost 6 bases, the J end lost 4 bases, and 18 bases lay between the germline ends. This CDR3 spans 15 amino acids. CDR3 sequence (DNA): TGTGCCAGCAGGCGCCTACAGGGTGTGGGCTATGGCTACACCTTC. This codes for CASRRLQGVGYGYTF.

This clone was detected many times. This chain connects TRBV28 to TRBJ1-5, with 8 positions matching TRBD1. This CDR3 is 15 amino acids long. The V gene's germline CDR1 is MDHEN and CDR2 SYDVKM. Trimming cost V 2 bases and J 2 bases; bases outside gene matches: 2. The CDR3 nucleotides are TGTGCCAGCAGTTTAGCAGGGGGCGGCAATCAGCCCCAGCATTTT. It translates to CASSLAGGGNQPQHF.

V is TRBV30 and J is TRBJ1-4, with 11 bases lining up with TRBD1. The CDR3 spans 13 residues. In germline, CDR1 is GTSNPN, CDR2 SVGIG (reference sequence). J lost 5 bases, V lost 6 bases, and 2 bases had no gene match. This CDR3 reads CACGTGGNEKLFF. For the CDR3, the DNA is TGTGCCTGCGGGACAGGGGGGAATGAAAAACTGTTTTTT.

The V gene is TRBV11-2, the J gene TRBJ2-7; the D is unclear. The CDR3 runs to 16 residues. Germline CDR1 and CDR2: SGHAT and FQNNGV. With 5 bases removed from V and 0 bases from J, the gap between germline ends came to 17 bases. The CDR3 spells CASSPPSGRTSYEQYF. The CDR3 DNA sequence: TGTGCCAGCAGCCCCCCCTCCGGACGGACCTCCTACGAGCAGTACTTC.

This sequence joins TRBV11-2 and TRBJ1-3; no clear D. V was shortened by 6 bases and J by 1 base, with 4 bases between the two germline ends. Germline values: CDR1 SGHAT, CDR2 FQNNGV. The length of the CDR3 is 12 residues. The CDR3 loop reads CASRWSGNTIYF. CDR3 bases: TGTGCCAGCAGGTGGTCTGGAAACACCATATATTTT.

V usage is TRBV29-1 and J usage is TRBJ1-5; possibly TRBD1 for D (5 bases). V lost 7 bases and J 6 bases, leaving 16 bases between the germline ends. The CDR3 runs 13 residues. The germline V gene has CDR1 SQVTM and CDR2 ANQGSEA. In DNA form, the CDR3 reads TGCAGCGCAGGGCCAGAGTTGGGTCAGCCCCAGCATTTT. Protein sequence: CSAGPELGQPQHF.